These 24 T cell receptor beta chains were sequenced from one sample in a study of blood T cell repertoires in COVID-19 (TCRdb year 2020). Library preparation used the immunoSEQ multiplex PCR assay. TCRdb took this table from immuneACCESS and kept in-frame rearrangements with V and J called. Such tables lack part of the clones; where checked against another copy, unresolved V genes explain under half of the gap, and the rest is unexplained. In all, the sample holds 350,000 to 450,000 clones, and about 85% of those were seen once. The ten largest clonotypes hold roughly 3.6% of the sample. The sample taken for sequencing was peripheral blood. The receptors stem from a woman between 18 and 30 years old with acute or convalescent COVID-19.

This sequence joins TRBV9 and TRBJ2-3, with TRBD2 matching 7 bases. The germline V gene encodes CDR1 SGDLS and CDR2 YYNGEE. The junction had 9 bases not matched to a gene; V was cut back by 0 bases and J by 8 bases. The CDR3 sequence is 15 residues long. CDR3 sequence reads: CASSVGGGSQTTQYF. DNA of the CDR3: TGTGCCAGCAGCGTAGGCGGGGGATCACAGACTACGCAGTATTTT.

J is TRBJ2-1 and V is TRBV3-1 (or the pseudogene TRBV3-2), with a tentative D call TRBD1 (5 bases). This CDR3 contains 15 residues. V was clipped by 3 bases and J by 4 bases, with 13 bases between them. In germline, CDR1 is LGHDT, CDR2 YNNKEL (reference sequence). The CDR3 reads CASSQGLGAYNEQFF. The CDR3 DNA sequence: TGTGCCAGCAGCCAGGGGCTAGGGGCTTACAATGAGCAGTTCTTC.

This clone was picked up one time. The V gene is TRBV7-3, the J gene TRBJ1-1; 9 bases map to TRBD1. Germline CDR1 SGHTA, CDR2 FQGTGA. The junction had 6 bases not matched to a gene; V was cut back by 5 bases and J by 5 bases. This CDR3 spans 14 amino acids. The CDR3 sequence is CASSPTGGSTEAFF. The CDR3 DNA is TGTGCCAGCAGCCCGACAGGGGGGAGTACTGAAGCTTTCTTT.

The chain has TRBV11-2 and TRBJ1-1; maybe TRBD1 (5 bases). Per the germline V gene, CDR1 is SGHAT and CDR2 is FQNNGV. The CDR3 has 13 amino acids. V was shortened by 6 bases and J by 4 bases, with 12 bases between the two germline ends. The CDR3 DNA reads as TGTGCCAGCAGTTCAACCAGGGCCACTGAAGCTTTCTTT. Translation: CASSSTRATEAFF.

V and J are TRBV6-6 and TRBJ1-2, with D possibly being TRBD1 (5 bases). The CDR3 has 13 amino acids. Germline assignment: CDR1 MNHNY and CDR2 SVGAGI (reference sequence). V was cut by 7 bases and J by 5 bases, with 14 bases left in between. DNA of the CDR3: TGTGCCAGCATTGGCAGGGTCGCATATGGCTACACCTTC. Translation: CASIGRVAYGYTF.

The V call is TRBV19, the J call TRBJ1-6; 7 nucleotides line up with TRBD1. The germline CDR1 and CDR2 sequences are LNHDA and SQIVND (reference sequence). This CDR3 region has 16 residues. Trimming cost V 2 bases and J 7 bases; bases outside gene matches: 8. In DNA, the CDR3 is TGTGCCAGTAGTATAATGACAGGGACTGGGAATTCACCCCTCCACTTT. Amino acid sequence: CASSIMTGTGNSPLHF.

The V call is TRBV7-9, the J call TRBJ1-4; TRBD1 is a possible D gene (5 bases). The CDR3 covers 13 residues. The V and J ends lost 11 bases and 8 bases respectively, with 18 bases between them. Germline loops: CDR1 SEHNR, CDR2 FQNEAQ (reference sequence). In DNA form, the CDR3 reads TGTGCCGCTCGAGGCGGGGACGACGAAAAACTGTTTTTT. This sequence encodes CAARGGDDEKLFF.

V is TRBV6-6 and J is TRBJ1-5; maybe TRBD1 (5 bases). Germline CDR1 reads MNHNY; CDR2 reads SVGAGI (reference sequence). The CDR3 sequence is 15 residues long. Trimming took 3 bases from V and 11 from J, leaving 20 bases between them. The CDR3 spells CASSYADGGSWAQHF. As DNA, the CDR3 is TGTGCCAGCAGTTATGCTGACGGGGGTTCTTGGGCCCAGCATTTT.

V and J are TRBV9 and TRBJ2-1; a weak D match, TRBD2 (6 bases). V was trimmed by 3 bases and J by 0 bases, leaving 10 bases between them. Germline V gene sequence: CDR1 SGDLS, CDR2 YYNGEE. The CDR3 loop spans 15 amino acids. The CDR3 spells CASSEAGSSYNEQFF. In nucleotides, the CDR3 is TGTGCCAGCAGCGAGGCGGGGAGCTCCTACAATGAGCAGTTCTTC.

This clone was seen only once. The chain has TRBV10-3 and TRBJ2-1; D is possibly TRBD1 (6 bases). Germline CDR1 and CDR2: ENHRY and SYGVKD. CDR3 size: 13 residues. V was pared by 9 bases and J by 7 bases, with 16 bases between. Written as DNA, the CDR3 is TGTGCCATGGCTGGGGACACGGGGAATGAGCAGTTCTTC. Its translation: CAMAGDTGNEQFF.

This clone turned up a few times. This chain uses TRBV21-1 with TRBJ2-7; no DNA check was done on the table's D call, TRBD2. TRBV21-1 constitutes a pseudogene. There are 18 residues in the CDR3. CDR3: CASSKASAGRPISYEQYF. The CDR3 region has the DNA TGTGCCAGCAGCAAAGCTTCGGCGGGAAGACCTATATCCTACGAGCAGTACTTC.

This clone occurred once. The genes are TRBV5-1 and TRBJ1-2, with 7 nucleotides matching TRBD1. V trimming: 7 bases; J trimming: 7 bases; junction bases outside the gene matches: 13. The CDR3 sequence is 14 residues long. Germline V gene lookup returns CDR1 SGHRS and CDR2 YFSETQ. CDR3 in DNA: TGCGCCAGCCGGACGGACAGGTCGACGTTTGGCTACACCTTC. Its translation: CASRTDRSTFGYTF.

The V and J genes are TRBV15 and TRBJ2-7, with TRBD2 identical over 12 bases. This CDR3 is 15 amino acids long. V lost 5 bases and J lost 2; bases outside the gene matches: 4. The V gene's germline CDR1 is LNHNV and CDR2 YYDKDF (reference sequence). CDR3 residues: CATSGASGRAYEQYF. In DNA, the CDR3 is TGTGCCACCAGCGGGGCTAGCGGGAGGGCCTACGAGCAGTACTTC.

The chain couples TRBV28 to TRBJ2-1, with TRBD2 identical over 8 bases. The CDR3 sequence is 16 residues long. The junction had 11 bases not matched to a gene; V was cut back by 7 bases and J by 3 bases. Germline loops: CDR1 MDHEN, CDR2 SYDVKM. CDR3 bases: TGTGCCAGCACCAAAGGGGGGCTAGCGGGCTACAATGAGCAGTTCTTC. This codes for CASTKGGLAGYNEQFF. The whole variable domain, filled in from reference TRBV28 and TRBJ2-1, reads DVKVTQSSRYLVKRTGEKVFLECVQDMDHENMFWYRQDPGLGLRLIYFSYDVKMKEKGDIPEGYSVSREKKERFSLILESASTNQTSMYLCASTKGGLAGYNEQFFGPGTRLTVL.

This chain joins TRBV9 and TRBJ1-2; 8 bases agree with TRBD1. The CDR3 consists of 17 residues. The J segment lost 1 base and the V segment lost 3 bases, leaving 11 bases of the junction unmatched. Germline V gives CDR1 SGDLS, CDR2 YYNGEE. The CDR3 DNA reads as TGTGCCAGCAGCGCCCCCGGGACAGGCCTCCTTAACTATGGCTACACCTTC. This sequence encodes CASSAPGTGLLNYGYTF.

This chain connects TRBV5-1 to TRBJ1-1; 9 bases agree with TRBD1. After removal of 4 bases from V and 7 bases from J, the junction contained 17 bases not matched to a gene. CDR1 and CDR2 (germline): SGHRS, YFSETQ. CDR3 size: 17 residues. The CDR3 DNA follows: TGCGCCAGCAGCCCGGGGAGGCTGGACAGGGGTGTCGATGAAGCTTTCTTT. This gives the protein CASSPGRLDRGVDEAFF.

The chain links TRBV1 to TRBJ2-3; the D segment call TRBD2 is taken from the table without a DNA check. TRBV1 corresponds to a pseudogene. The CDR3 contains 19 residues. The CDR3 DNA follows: TGCACCAGCAGCCCCTCGGTCGGTAGCGGGAGATACTGCACAGATACGCAGTATTTT. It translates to CTSSPSVGSGRYCTDTQYF.

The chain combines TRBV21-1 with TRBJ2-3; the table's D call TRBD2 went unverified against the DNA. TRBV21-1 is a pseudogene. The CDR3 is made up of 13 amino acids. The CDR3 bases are TGTGCCAGCAGCATCCTCCGCACAGATACGCAGTATTTT. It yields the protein CASSILRTDTQYF.

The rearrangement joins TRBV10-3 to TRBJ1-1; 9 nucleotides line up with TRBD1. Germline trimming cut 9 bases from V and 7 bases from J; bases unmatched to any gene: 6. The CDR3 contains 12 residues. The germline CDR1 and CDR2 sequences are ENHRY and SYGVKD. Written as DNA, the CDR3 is TGTGCCATTCAAACAGGGGGCGGTGAAGCTTTCTTT. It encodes CAIQTGGGEAFF.

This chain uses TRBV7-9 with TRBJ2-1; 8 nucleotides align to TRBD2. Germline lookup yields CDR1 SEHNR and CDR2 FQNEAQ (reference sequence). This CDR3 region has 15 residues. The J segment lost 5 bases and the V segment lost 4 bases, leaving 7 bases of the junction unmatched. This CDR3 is CASSSLAGPNNEQFF. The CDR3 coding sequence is TGTGCCAGCAGCTCCTTAGCGGGGCCTAACAATGAGCAGTTCTTC.

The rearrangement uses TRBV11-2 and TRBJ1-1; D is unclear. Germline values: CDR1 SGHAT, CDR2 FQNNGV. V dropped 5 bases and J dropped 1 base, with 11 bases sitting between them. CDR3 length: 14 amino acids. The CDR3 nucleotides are TGTGCCAGCAGCGTAACGACATCGAACACTGAAGCTTTCTTT. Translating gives CASSVTTSNTEAFF. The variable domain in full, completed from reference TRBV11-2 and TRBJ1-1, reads EAGVAQSPRYKIIEKRQSVAFWCNPISGHATLYWYQQILGQGPKLLIQFQNNGVVDDSQLPKDRFSAERLKGVDSTLKIQPAKLEDSAVYLCASSVTTSNTEAFFGQGTRLTVV.

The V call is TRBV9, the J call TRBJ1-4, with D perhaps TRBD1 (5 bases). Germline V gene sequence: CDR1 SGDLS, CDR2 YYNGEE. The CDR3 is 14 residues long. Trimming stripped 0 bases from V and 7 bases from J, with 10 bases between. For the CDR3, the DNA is TGTGCCAGCAGCGTAGGGGGGGATTTTGAAAAACTGTTTTTT. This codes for CASSVGGDFEKLFF.

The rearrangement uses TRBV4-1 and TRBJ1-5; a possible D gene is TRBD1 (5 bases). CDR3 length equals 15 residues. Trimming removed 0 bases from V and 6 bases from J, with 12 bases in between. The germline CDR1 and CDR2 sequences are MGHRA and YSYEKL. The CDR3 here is CASSQEGARGQPQHF. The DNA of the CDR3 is TGCGCCAGCAGCCAAGAAGGGGCGCGAGGTCAGCCCCAGCATTTT.

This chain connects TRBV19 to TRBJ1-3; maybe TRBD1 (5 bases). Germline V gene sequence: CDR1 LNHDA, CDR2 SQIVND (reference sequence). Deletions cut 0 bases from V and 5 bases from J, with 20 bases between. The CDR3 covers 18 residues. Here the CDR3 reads CASSIDGGETRSRNTIYF. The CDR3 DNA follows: TGTGCCAGTAGTATAGATGGGGGGGAGACGCGTAGCCGAAACACCATATATTTT.